The 6 T cell receptor beta chains given below trace back to one sample, sequenced in a study of blood T cell repertoires in COVID-19. Produced via immunoSEQ multiplex PCR; TCRdb's table is partial and in-frame only. The sample has about 190,000 clones; 70% to 80% are singletons. The sample taken for sequencing was peripheral blood. Every receptor here comes from a woman aged 50 to 65 with acute or convalescent COVID-19.

V and J are TRBV5-1 and TRBJ2-5; 7 bases agree with TRBD1. Trimming removed 0 bases from V and 2 bases from J; junction bases left unmatched: 4. Germline CDR1 reads SGHRS; CDR2 reads YFSETQ. The CDR3 runs 15 residues. In nucleotides, the CDR3 is TGCGCCAGCAGCTTGGCCTCGGGACAGCAAGAGACCCAGTACTTC. Translating it yields CASSLASGQQETQYF. Looking up the rest from reference TRBV5-1 and TRBJ2-5 gives the full variable domain: KAGVTQTPRYLIKTRGQQVTLSCSPISGHRSVSWYQQTPGQGLQFLFEYFSETQRNKGNFPGRFSGRQFSNSRSEMNVSTLELGDSALYLCASSLASGQQETQYFGPGTRLLVL.

The chain has TRBV19 and TRBJ2-1; D is possibly TRBD1 (6 bases). The germline V gene has CDR1 LNHDA and CDR2 SQIVND (reference sequence). V was trimmed by 3 bases and J by 0 bases, leaving 12 bases between them. This CDR3 spans 16 amino acids. The DNA of the CDR3 is TGTGCCAGTAGTATCGAACAGGGTAGCTCCTACAATGAGCAGTTCTTC. It codes for CASSIEQGSSYNEQFF.

This clone was seen just once. This chain joins TRBV6-5 and TRBJ2-1; tentatively, D is TRBD2 (5 bases). V lost 0 bases and J 10 bases, leaving 13 bases between the germline ends. Germline CDR1 MNHEY, CDR2 SVGAGI. The CDR3 totals 14 residues. The CDR3 here is CASSYSSQDFEQFF. In nucleotides, the CDR3 is TGTGCCAGCAGTTACTCGAGTCAGGACTTCGAGCAGTTCTTC.

This chain's CDR3 is CASSYSAGGKGEQFF. The DNA for the CDR3 is TGTGCCAGCAGTTACTCCGCAGGGGGCAAGGGTGAGCAGTTCTTC. V and J are TRBV6-2 or TRBV6-3 and TRBJ2-1; 8 bases align to TRBD1. V lost 0 bases, J lost 9 bases, and 7 bases stayed unmatched. CDR3 length: 15 residues. Germline V gene lookup returns CDR1 MNHEY and CDR2 SVGEGT.

Regarding this clone: Other DNA sequences in the same sample also yield this CDR3. V gene TRBV9 combines with J gene TRBJ2-3; no firm D call. Germline V lookup: CDR1 SGDLS, CDR2 YYNGEE. The CDR3 extends over 13 amino acids. V lost 5 bases to trimming and J lost 3 bases, with 10 bases between them. The CDR3 loop reads CASSLARTDTQYF. The CDR3 DNA follows: TGTGCCAGCAGTCTTGCCCGGACAGATACGCAGTATTTT. The entire variable domain, with the rest obtained from reference TRBV9 and TRBJ2-3, is as follows: DSGVTQTPKHLITATGQRVTLRCSPRSGDLSVYWYQQSLDQGLQFLIQYYNGEERAKGNILERFSAQQFPDLHSELNLSSLELGDSALYFCASSLARTDTQYFGPGTRLTVL.

This clone showed up just a few times. The chain links TRBV5-1 to TRBJ1-2, with D unresolved. CDR3 length equals 14 residues. Germline-derived CDR1 and CDR2 are SGHRS and YFSETQ. The V end lost 0 bases, the J end lost 8 bases, and 14 bases lay between the germline ends. CDR3 sequence reads: CASSLDSSMVGYTF. In nucleotides, the CDR3 is TGCGCCAGCAGCTTGGACAGTTCTATGGTGGGCTACACCTTC.